This is a list of T cell receptor beta chains from one sample in a study of blood T cells in healthy people across ages. One entry per CDR3 protein results from TCRdb running MiXCR on the 5' RACE reads. Of more than 500,000 distinct CDR3 sequences in the sample, roughly 28% were seen once. The source material was blood. The receptor source for this set is a woman in her seventies in good health. Both conserved end residues are part of each CDR3. A D gene is named only where the DNA matches it firmly. Clone size, where shown, is once, few, many, or a class for clones that have expanded.

D gene,V gene,J gene,clone size,CDR3 DNA,CDR3 protein
TRBD1,TRBV5-1,TRBJ1-1,.,TGCGCCAGCAGCCAGGGACCGGGACAGGGTGGGCTGGTGACTGAAGCTTTCTTT,CASSQGPGQGGLVTEAFF
.,TRBV12-3/TRBV12-4,TRBJ1-2,.,TGTGCCAGCAGTCTACGACAGGTATTCGGTGGCTACACCTTC,CASSLRQVFGGYTF
TRBD1,TRBV18,TRBJ2-7,few,TGTGCCAGCTCCCGACAGGGGGCTGGTAACGAGCAGTACTTC,CASSRQGAGNEQYF
.,TRBV29-1,TRBJ2-5,.,TGCAGCGTTGATGAATCTCAAGAGACCCAGTACTTC,CSVDESQETQYF
.,TRBV7-9,TRBJ1-4,.,TGTGCCAGCAGCTTGTTGGAAAAACTGTTTTTT,CASSLLEKLFF
TRBD1,TRBV4-1,TRBJ1-4,.,TGCGCCAGCAGCCAGGGACAGGGATTTGGCGAAAAACTGTTTTTT,CASSQGQGFGEKLFF
.,TRBV10-3,TRBJ1-5,few,TGTGCCATCAGTGGAGGCGGTAACGGCAATCAGCCCCAGCATTTT,CAISGGGNGNQPQHF
TRBD2,TRBV7-2,TRBJ2-3,.,TGTGCCAGCAGCCCCTGGCCGGTAGCGGGGTACACAGATACGCAGTATTTT,CASSPWPVAGYTDTQYF
TRBD1,TRBV29-1,TRBJ1-1,.,TGCAGCGTTGACAGGGGGGGGATCCAAGCTTTCTTT,CSVDRGGIQAFF
.,TRBV24-1,TRBJ1-2,many,TGTGCCACCGCCGCGAACGGCTATGGCTACACCTTC,CATAANGYGYTF